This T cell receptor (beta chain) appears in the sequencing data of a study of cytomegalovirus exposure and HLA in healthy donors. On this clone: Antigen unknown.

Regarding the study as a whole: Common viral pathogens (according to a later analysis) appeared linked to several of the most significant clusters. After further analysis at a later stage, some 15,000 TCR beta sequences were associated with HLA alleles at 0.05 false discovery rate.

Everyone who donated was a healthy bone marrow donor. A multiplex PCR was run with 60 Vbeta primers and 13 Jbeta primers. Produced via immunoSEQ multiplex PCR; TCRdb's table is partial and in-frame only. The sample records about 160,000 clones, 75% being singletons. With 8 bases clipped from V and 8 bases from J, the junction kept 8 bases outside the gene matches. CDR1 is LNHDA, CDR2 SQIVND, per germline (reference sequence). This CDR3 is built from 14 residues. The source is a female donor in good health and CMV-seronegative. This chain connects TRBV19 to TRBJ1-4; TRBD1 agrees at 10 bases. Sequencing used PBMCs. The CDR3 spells CASLGDRGFEKLFF. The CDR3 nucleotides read TGTGCCAGTTTGGGGGACAGGGGATTCGAAAAACTGTTTTTT.